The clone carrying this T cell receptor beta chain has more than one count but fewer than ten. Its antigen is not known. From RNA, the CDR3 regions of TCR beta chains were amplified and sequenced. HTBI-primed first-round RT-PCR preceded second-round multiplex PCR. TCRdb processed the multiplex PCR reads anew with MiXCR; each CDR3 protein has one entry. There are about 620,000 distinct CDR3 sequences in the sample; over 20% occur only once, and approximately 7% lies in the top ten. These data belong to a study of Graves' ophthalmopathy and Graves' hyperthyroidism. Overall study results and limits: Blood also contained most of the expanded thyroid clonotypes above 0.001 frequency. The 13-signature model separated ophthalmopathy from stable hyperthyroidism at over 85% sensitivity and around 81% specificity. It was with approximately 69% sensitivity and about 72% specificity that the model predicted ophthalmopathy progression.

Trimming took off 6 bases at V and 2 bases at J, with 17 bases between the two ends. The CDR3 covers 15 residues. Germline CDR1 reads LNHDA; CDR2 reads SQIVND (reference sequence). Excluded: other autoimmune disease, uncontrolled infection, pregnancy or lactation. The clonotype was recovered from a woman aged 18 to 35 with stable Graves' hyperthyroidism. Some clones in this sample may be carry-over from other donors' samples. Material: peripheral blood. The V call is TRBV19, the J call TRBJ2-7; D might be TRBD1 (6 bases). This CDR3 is CASREKDRLTYEQYF. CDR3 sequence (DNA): TGTGCCAGTAGGGAAAAGGACAGACTAACCTACGAGCAGTACTTC.